This T cell receptor beta chain appears in the sequencing data of a study of blood T cell repertoires in COVID-19. Across the study: The United States, Italy and Spain were the sources of the acute and convalescent COVID-19 samples. T cells, B-cell-depleted T cells, or PBMCs provided the cDNA or gDNA that served as material.

In the authors' workflow: Estimates of nucleated cell counts were drawn from the amplification of reference gene primers. Clones were sequenced by immunoSEQ multiplex PCR, and TCRdb holds only the in-frame ones, with some missing. V and J calls and clone size are given by that table; D and trimming were obtained from the DNA. The sample contains 55,000 to 80,000 clones, under 80% of which appear only once. Trimming shortened V by 5 bases and J by 5 bases, and 19 bases separated the two germline ends. This CDR3 comprises 15 residues. Germline V gene data show CDR1 as SEHNR and CDR2 as FQNEAQ (reference sequence).

The sample comprised peripheral blood. V usage is TRBV7-9 and J usage is TRBJ2-7; weak D call: TRBD2 (7 bases). The receptor comes from a man in his fifties or sixties with acute or convalescent COVID-19. CDR3 residues: CASSPRGGRYHEQYF. CDR3 sequence (DNA): TGTGCCAGCAGCCCGAGGGGGGGCAGGTACCACGAGCAGTACTTC.